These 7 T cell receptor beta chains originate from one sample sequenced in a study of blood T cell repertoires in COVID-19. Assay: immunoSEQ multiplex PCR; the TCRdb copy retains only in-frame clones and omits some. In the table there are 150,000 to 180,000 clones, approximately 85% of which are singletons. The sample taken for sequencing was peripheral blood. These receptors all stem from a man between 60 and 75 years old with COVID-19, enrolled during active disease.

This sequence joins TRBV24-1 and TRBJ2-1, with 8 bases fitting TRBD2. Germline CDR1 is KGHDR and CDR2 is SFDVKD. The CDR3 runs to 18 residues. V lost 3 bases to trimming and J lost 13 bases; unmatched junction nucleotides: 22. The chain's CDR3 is CATSDRPWTSWNPGAQFF. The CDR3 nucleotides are TGTGCCACCAGTGATCGACCTTGGACTAGCTGGAACCCAGGGGCACAGTTCTTC.

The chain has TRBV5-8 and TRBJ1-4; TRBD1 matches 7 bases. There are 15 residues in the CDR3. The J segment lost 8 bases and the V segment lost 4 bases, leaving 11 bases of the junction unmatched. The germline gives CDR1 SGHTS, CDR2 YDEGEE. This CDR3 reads CASSIRDRDLEKLFF. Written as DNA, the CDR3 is TGTGCCAGCAGCATCCGCGACAGGGATTTAGAAAAACTGTTTTTT.

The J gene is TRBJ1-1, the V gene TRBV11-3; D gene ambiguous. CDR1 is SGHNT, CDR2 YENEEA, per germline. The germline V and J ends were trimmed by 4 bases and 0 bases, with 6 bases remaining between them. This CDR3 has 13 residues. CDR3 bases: TGTGCCAGCAGCTCGGAGTTGAACACTGAAGCTTTCTTT. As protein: CASSSELNTEAFF.

CDR3 in DNA: TGTGCCAGCAGCATGGGGGGGGAATCTGGAAACACCATATATTTT. Residues: CASSMGGESGNTIYF. This rearrangement joins TRBV7-2 to TRBJ1-3, with D tentatively TRBD1 (5 bases). The CDR3 totals 15 residues. V lost 5 bases, J lost 1 base, and 12 bases lay in between. From germline, CDR1 is SGHTA and CDR2 FQGNSA.

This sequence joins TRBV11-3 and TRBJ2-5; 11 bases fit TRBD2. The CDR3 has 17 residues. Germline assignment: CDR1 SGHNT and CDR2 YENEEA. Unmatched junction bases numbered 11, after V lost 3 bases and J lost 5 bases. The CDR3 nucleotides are TGTGCCAGCAGCTTTCCGTTAGCGGGAGGGCCAGGGGAGACCCAGTACTTC. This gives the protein CASSFPLAGGPGETQYF.

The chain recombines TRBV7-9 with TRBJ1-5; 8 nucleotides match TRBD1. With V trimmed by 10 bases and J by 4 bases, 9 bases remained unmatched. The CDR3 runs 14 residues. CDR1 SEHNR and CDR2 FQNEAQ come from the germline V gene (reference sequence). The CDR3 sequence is CATDSQGGNQPQHF. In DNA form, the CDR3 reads TGTGCCACCGACTCACAGGGGGGTAATCAGCCCCAGCATTTT.

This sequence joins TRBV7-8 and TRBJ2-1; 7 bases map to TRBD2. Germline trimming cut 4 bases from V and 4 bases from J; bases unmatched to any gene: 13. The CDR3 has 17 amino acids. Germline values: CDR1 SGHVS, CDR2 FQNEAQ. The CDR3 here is CASSSRKVSGVYNEQFF. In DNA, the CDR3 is TGTGCCAGCAGCTCCCGTAAGGTGAGCGGGGTTTACAATGAGCAGTTCTTC.